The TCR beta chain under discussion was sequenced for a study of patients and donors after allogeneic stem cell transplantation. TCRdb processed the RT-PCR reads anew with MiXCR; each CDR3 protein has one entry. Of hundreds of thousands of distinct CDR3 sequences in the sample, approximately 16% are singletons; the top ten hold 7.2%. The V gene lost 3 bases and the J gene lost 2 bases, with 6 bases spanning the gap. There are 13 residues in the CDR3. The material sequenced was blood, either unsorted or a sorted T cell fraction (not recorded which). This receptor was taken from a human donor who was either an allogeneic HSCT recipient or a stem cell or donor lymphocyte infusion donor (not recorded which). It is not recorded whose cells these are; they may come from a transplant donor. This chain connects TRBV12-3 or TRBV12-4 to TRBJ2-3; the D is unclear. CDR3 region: CASSFYITDTQYF. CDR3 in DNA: TGTGCCAGCAGTTTCTACATCACAGATACGCAGTATTTT.